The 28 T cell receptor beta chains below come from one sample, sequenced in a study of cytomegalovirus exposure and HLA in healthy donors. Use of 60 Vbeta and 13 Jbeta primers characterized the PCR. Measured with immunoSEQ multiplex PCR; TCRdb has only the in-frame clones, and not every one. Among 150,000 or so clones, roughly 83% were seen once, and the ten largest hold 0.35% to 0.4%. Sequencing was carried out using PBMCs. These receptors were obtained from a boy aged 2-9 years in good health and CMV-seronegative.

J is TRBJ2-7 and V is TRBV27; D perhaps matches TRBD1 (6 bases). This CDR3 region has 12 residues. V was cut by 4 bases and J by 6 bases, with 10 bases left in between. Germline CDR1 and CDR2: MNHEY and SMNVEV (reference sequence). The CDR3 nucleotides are TGTGCCAGCAGTTCCAGGGGATCCGAGCAGTACTTC. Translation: CASSSRGSEQYF.

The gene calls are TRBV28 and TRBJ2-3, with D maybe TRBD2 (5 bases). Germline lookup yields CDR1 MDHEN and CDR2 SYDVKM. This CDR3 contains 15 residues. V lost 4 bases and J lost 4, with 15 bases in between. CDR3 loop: CASSSRLSRADTQYF. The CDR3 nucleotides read TGTGCCAGCAGTTCCCGACTATCGCGAGCAGATACGCAGTATTTT.

CDR3 nucleotides: TGTGCCAGCAGGGAGGGACAGGATGGCAATGAGCAGTTCTTC. This encodes CASREGQDGNEQFF. This chain joins TRBV2 and TRBJ2-1, with 8 bases aligning to TRBD1. V was clipped by 6 bases and J by 6 bases; unmatched bases: 7. Germline lookup yields CDR1 SNHLY and CDR2 FYNNEI. The CDR3 has 14 residues.

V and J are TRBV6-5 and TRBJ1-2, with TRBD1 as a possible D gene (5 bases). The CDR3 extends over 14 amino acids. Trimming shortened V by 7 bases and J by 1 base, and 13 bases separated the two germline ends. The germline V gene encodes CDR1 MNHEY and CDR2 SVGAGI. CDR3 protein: CASTMTALNYGYTF. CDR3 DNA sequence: TGTGCCAGCACCATGACAGCCCTTAACTATGGCTACACCTTC.

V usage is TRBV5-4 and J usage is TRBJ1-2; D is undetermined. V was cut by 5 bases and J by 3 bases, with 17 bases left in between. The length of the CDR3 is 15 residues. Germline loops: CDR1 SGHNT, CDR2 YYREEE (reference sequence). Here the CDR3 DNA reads TGTGCCAGCAGGACCGACGGGAGTCGGCACTATGGCTACACCTTC. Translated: CASRTDGSRHYGYTF.

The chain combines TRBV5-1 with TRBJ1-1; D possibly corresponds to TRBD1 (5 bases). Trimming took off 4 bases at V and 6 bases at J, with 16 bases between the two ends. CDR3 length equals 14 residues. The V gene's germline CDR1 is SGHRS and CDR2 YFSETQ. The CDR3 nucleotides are TGCGCCAGCAGCGGTAACGCAGGGAAGTCTGAAGCTTTCTTT. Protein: CASSGNAGKSEAFF.

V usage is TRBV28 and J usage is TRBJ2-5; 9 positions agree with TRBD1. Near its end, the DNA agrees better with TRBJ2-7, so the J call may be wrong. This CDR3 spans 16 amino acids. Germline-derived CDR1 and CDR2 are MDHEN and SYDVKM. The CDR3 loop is CASRRGRTGASYEQYF. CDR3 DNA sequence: TGTGCCAGCAGACGCGGACGGACAGGGGCCTCCTACGAGCAGTACTTC.

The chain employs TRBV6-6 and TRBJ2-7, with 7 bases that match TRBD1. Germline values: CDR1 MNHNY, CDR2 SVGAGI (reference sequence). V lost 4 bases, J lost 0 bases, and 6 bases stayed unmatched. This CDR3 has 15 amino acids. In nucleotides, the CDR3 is TGTGCCAGCAGTTTCAGACAGGGCCTCTCCTACGAGCAGTACTTC. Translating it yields CASSFRQGLSYEQYF.

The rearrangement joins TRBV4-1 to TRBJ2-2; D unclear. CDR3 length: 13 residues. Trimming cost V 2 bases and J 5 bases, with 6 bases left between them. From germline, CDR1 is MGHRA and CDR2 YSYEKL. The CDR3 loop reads CASSQFRTGELFF. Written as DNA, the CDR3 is TGCGCCAGCAGCCAATTCAGGACCGGGGAGCTGTTTTTT.

The CDR3 DNA reads as TGTGCCAGCAGTTTTCGGACTAGCGGGAGTAGGAGCACAGATACGCAGTATTTT. Translated, it gives CASSFRTSGSRSTDTQYF. The chain carries TRBV27 and TRBJ2-3; 13 bases are a match to TRBD2. Trimming removed 3 bases from V and 0 bases from J; junction bases left unmatched: 6. Germline V gene sequence: CDR1 MNHEY, CDR2 SMNVEV (reference sequence). The length of the CDR3 is 18 residues.

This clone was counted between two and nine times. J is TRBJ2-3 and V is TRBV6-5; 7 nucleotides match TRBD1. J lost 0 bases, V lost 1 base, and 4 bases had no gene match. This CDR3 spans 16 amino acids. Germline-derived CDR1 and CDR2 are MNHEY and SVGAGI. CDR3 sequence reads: CASSYLGQASTDTQYF. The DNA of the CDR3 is TGTGCCAGCAGTTACTTAGGACAGGCTAGCACAGATACGCAGTATTTT.

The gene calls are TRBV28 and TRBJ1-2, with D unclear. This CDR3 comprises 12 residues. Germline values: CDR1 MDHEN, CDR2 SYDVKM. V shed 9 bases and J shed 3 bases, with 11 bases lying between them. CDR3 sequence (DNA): TGTGCCAGGCCATATACTGACTATGGCTACACCTTC. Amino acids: CARPYTDYGYTF.

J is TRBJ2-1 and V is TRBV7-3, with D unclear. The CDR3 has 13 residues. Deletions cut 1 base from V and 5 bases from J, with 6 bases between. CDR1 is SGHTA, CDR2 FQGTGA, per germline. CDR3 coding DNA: TGTGCCAGCAGCTTAAGCGAGAACAATGAGCAGTTCTTC. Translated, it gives CASSLSENNEQFF.

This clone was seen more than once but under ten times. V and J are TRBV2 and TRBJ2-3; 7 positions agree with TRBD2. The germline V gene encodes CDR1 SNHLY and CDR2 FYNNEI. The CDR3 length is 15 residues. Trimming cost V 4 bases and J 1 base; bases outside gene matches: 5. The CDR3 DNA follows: TGTGCCAGCAGTGCCTTGACTAGCCGCACAGATACGCAGTATTTT. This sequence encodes CASSALTSRTDTQYF.

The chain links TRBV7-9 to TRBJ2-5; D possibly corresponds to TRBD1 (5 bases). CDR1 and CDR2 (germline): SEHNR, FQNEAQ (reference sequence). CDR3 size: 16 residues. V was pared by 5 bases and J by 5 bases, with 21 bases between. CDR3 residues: CASSHGGQEKGETQYF. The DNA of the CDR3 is TGTGCCAGCAGCCACGGCGGTCAGGAAAAGGGGGAGACCCAGTACTTC.

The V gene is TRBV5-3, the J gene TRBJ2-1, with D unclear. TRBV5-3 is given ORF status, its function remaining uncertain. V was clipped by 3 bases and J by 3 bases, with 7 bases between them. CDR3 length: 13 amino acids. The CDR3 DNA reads TGTGCCAGAAGCTCCGGTCTCTACAATGAGCAGTTCTTC. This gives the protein CARSSGLYNEQFF.

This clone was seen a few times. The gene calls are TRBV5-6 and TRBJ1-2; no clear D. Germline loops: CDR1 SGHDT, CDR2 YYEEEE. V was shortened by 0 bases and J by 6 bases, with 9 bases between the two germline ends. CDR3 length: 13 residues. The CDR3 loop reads CASSLGATDGYTF. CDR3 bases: TGTGCCAGCAGCTTGGGGGCGACCGATGGCTACACCTTC.

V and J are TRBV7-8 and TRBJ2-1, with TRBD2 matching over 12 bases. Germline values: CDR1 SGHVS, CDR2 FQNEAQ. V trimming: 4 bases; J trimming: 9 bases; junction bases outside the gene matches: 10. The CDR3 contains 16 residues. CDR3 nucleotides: TGTGCCAGCAGCTCCCTAGCGGGAGGGCCTCAAGGTGAGCAGTTCTTC. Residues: CASSSLAGGPQGEQFF.

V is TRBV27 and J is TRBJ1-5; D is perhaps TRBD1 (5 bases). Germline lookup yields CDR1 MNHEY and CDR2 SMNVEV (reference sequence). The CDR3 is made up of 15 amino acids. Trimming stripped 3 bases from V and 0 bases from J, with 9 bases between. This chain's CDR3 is CASSFGGVSNQPQHF. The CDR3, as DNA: TGTGCCAGCAGTTTCGGAGGGGTTAGCAATCAGCCCCAGCATTTT.

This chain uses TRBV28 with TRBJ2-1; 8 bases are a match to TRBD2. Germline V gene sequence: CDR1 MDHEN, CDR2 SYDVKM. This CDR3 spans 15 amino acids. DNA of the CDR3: TGTGGATCGGGAGGGAGTGGCTTCGGGTACAATGAGCAGTTCTTC. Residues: CGSGGSGFGYNEQFF.

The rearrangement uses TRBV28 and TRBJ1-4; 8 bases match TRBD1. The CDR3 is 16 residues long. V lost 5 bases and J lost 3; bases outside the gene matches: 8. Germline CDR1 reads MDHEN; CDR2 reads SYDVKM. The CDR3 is CASSPGGGRSNEKLFF. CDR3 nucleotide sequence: TGTGCCAGCAGTCCAGGGGGCGGGCGATCTAATGAAAAACTGTTTTTT.

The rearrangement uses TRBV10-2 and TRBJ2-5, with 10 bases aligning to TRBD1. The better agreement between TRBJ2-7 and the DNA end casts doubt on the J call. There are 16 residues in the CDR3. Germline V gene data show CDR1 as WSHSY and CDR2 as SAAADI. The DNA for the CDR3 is TGCGCCAGCAGACTCGCCCGACAGGGGGCTGGGGGCGAGCAGTACTTC. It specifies CASRLARQGAGGEQYF.

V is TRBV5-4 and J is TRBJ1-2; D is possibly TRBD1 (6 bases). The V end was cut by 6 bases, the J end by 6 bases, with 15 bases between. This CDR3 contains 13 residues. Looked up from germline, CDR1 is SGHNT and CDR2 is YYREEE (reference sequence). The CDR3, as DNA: TGTGCCAGCATCTCCGGGGGGCTTGATGGCTACACCTTC. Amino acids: CASISGGLDGYTF. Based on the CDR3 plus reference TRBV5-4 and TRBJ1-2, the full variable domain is ETGVTQSPTHLIKTRGQQVTLRCSSQSGHNTVSWYQQALGQGPQFIFQYYREEENGRGNFPPRFSGLQFPNYSSELNVNALELDDSALYLCASISGGLDGYTFGSGTRLTVV.

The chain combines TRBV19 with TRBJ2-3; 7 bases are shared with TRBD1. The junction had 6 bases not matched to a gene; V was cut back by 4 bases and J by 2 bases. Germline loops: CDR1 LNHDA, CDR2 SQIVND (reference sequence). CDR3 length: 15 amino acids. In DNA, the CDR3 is TGTGCCAGTAGTAGGGACAGCCTCCTCACAGATACGCAGTATTTT. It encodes CASSRDSLLTDTQYF.

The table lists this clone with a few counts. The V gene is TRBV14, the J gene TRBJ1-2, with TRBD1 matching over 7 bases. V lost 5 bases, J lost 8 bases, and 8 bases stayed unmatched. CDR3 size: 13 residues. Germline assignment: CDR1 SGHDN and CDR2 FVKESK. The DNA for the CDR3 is TGTGCCAGCAGCTACGGACAGGATCAGGGCTACACCTTC. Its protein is CASSYGQDQGYTF.

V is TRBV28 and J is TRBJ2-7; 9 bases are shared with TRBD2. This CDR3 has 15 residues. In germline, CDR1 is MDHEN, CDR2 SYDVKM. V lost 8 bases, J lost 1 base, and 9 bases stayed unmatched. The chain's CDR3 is CASPPTAGGSYEQYF. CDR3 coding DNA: TGTGCCAGCCCGCCCACTGCGGGAGGGTCCTACGAGCAGTACTTC.

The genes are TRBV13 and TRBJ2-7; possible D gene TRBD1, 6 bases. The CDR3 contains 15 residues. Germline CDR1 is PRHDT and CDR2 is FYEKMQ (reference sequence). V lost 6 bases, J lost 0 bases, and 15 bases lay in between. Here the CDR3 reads CASRSGTPNSYEQYF. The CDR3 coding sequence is TGTGCCAGCAGATCCGGGACACCTAACTCCTACGAGCAGTACTTC.

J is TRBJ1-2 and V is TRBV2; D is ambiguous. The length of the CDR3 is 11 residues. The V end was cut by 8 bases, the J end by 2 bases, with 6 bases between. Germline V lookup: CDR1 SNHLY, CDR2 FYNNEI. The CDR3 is CASAGNYGYTF. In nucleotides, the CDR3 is TGTGCCAGCGCGGGGAACTATGGCTACACCTTC.